This TCR beta chain was recovered during a study of blood T cell repertoires in COVID-19. As for the study in general: Spain, Italy and the United States supplied samples that represented acute and convalescent COVID-19. The analysed material was cDNA or gDNA that came from T cells, B-cell-depleted T cells, or PBMCs.

The V end lost 8 bases, the J end lost 0 bases, and 10 bases lay between the germline ends. Germline CDR1 is MDHEN and CDR2 is SYDVKM. The CDR3 consists of 13 residues. Enrollment of patients from Seattle took place during active infection, with longitudinal follow-up. Authors' methods: Reference gene primer amplification gave nucleated cell count estimates. Repertoires were generated with immunoSEQ multiplex PCR, while TCRdb's copy carries only in-frame clones and drops some. The D gene and trimming were derived from the DNA, and the V and J assignments and clone size from that table. The table lists some 70,000 clones, 76% of them singletons. This clone was seen a few times.

Specimen: peripheral blood. This chain uses TRBV28 with TRBJ1-1; no clear D. This receptor was obtained from a man in his fifties or sixties with COVID-19, enrolled during active disease. The CDR3 loop reads CASYFAVNTEAFF. The CDR3, as DNA: TGTGCCAGCTATTTTGCGGTGAACACTGAAGCTTTCTTT. Filled out from reference TRBV28 and TRBJ1-1, the complete variable domain reads DVKVTQSSRYLVKRTGEKVFLECVQDMDHENMFWYRQDPGLGLRLIYFSYDVKMKEKGDIPEGYSVSREKKERFSLILESASTNQTSMYLCASYFAVNTEAFFGQGTRLTVV.